This T cell receptor beta chain was sequenced in a study of blood T cells in healthy people across ages (dated by TCRdb to the mid-2010s). Study-level background: In model experiments, template switching captured about one uniquely barcoded TCR beta cDNA molecule for every two T cells. Two additional independent replicas of 1 million unique cDNA reads from the same blood draw were analyzed for two donors (one aged 18 to 30 and one aged 80 or older). The donors were divided into four age groups: young (average about 15 years), middle-aged (about 40), aged (approximately 64) and long-lived (around 80). Age-related changes in TCR beta repertoire diversity were measured in the study by deep sequencing normalized with unique cDNA molecular identifiers. To avoid experimental bias, donors of different ages were distributed randomly across sequencing lanes. The paper's findings and limits, for the study overall: As age increased, observed TCR beta diversity per million T cells dropped in a roughly linear way, and a significant reduction was already evident by age 40. Because profiling used bulk unsorted PBMCs, naive and antigen-experienced compartments could not be compared conclusively. The percentage of naive T cells measured by flow cytometry correlated strongly with observed TCR beta diversity. Because donor CMV infection status was unknown, age-related changes in expanded clonotypes were potentially confounded. Estimates of total diversity based on one million sequenced T cells were regarded as lower bounds and as underestimates. Compared with the aged group, more naive CD4+ T cells, fewer expanded clones and increased TCR diversity were shown by the long-lived group, suggesting age selection.

The protocol used for the library was 5' RACE. A second PCR of roughly 6 to 12 cycles was run with a J-beta primer mix and a sample-barcoded 5' primer. A unique molecular identifier was introduced onto each TCR beta cDNA molecule by a template-switch 5' adaptor carrying 12 random nucleotides. Each sample yielded at least 2.5 million CDR3-containing paired-end reads. First-strand cDNA was synthesized from all RNA with the Mint cDNA synthesis kit, primed by a TRBC-specific oligonucleotide. All cDNA was treated with uracil-DNA glycosylase and then went through a first 18-cycle PCR with the universal primers M1SS and BC2_uni_R. The source study handled its data this way. For normalization, 1 million high-quality reads were randomly selected from each sample, with every read carrying a distinct molecular identifier. Reads sharing molecular identifiers were discarded rather than binned into consensus sequences. MiTCR, run with a Q25 quality threshold and the strictest error-elimination algorithm, handled CDR3 identification, clonotype clustering and error correction. Lower-bound total TCR beta diversity was estimated with a nonparametric unseen species model using Euler transformation. In TCRdb, the public reads were trimmed at Q25 with fastp and aligned with MiXCR, with productive beta chains retained. Merged by CDR3 protein, the rows form single entries marked with the most common genes and DNA. TCRdb, rather than the study authors, made the V and J calls. In this sample the table shows approximately 1,700,000 distinct CDR3 sequences, about two fifths of which occur a single time. Around 23% of the sample belongs to the ten largest clones.

The approximately 39 donors, aged about 6 to 100 years, were systemically healthy Caucasian individuals from Russia. Roughly 9.5 milliliters of peripheral blood were drawn from each donor into EDTA-treated Vacutainer tubes. Ficoll-Paque density-gradient centrifugation was used to isolate PBMCs, with at least 7 million per sample. Total RNA was extracted from PBMCs with Trizol reagent, with at least 6 micrograms obtained per sample. The percentages of naive CD45RAhigh/CD27high T cells were determined by flow cytometry on a PBMC aliquot from every donor. Worth noting for this clonotype: The target of this receptor is not known. Given a much more abundant clone one base away, this may be a read error.

Between the V and J ends, shortened by 4 bases and 0 bases respectively, the junction contains 4 bases. Looking up the germline V gene (reference sequence) yields CDR1 SGHAT and CDR2 FQDESV. The CDR3 spans 13 residues, from the cysteine through the phenylalanine. Kept here is only the CDR3 DNA, which spans 39 bases and is read in frame from base 1. The rearranged chain carries TRBV11-1 and TRBJ1-5; the D gene is unclear. The sample taken for sequencing was blood. The sequence was obtained from a human donor in good health. The CDR3 sequence is CASSWNSNQPQHF. The DNA sequence is given as TGTGCCAGCAGCTGGAATAGCAATCAGCCCCAGCATTTT.